Presented here are 9 T cell receptor beta chains from one specimen sequenced in a study of memory CD4+ T cells and cytomegalovirus serostatus (dated by TCRdb to about 2019). Library preparation used the immunoSEQ multiplex PCR assay. TCRdb re-hosts the immuneACCESS table, in-frame sequences only. Its copies lack some clones; in the studies checked, an unresolved V gene accounts for under half of them, and the cause for the rest is not known. Counted in this sample were under 55,000 clones; roughly four fifths of them appeared once. The ten largest account for about 1.5% of the sample. Single viable CD3+CD4+CD8-CD45RO+ cells were sorted as memory CD4+ T cells on a FACSAria II. The sequencing sample was made of memory CD4+ T cells from blood. Source of these receptors: an adult in good health and CMV-seronegative.

The chain carries TRBV29-1 and TRBJ1-2; D is perhaps TRBD1 (6 bases). The V end lost 3 bases, the J end lost 2 bases, and 10 bases lay between the germline ends. In germline, CDR1 is SQVTM, CDR2 ANQGSEA. The CDR3 extends over 13 amino acids. CDR3 amino acids: CSVDRTDNYGYTF. The CDR3 DNA is TGCAGCGTTGACCGGACAGACAACTATGGCTACACCTTC.

The chain employs TRBV7-2 and TRBJ2-5, with unresolved D. The CDR3 contains 14 residues. V dropped 4 bases and J dropped 1 base, with 10 bases sitting between them. CDR1 is SGHTA and CDR2 is FQGNSA in the germline V gene. The CDR3 here is CASSSYSLQETQYF. The CDR3 coding sequence is TGTGCCAGCAGCTCCTACAGCCTCCAAGAGACCCAGTACTTC.

DNA of the CDR3: TGTGCCAGCAGTTTAATCGTGGACAGGCCCCAGCATTTT. Its translation is CASSLIVDRPQHF. The J gene is TRBJ1-5, the V gene TRBV27, with D possibly TRBD1 on 6 matching bases. There are 13 residues in the CDR3. V gave up 2 bases and J gave up 9 bases, with 11 bases separating them. Germline assignment: CDR1 MNHEY and CDR2 SMNVEV (reference sequence).

The V call is TRBV7-6, the J call TRBJ2-7; a weak D match, TRBD1 (5 bases). This CDR3 comprises 14 residues. Germline V gene lookup returns CDR1 SGHVS and CDR2 FNYEAQ. V was clipped by 3 bases and J by 5 bases, with 14 bases between them. The CDR3: CASSLGLQAHEQYF. For the CDR3, the DNA is TGTGCCAGCAGCTTGGGGTTACAGGCCCACGAGCAGTACTTC.

The chain links TRBV5-1 to TRBJ1-4; D might be TRBD1 (5 bases). The CDR3 has 15 residues. The V end lost 2 bases, the J end lost 7 bases, and 15 bases lay between the germline ends. Germline assignment: CDR1 SGHRS and CDR2 YFSETQ. CDR3 loop: CASSFGFQGGEKLFF. The DNA for the CDR3 is TGCGCCAGCAGCTTTGGGTTTCAGGGAGGTGAAAAACTGTTTTTT.

This clone was observed a few times. J is TRBJ2-1 and V is TRBV7-9; either TRBD1 or TRBD2 may supply D (6 bases each). CDR3 length: 15 amino acids. Per germline, CDR1 SEHNR and CDR2 FQNEAQ (reference sequence). V lost 1 base and J 7 bases, leaving 14 bases between the germline ends. CDR3 bases: TGTGCCAGCAGCTTAGGTCCCGGGGGCCAGAATGAGCAGTTCTTC. Protein sequence: CASSLGPGGQNEQFF.

This chain connects TRBV6-5 to TRBJ1-1, with unresolved D. Germline V gives CDR1 MNHEY, CDR2 SVGAGI. The V gene lost 4 bases and the J gene lost 4 bases, with 10 bases spanning the gap. The CDR3 length is 13 residues. This CDR3 is CASSWAGGTEAFF. CDR3 bases: TGTGCCAGCAGTTGGGCAGGCGGCACTGAAGCTTTCTTT.

This sequence joins TRBV6-6 and TRBJ1-4; TRBD1 might be the D (6 bases). Germline lookup yields CDR1 MNHNY and CDR2 SVGAGI (reference sequence). This CDR3 contains 14 residues. Trimming removed 8 bases at V and 7 bases at J, with 17 bases between. As DNA, the CDR3 is TGTGCCAGCCTTCTCATGGGGGCGGGTGAAAAACTGTTTTTT. It codes for CASLLMGAGEKLFF.

V and J are TRBV7-9 and TRBJ1-5, with D hard to call. Trimming removed 3 bases at V and 6 bases at J, with 6 bases between. The V gene's germline CDR1 is SEHNR and CDR2 FQNEAQ (reference sequence). The CDR3 is 12 residues long. Here the CDR3 DNA reads TGTGCCAGCAGCTTTAGGGCTCAGCCCCAGCATTTT. It specifies CASSFRAQPQHF.